This passage covers 4 T cell receptor beta chains from one sample sequenced in a study of T-cell reconstitution after alpha-beta-depleted transplantation in children. TCRbeta library construction was performed incorporating unique molecular identifiers. One entry per CDR3 protein results from TCRdb running MiXCR on the PCR reads. This sample has 500,000 or so distinct CDR3 sequences; approximately 30% occur once, and the top ten carry 2% to 3%. Sequenced material: PBMCs from the stem cell graft donor, taken from the stem cell graft. These receptors came from a human donor who donated a stem cell graft to a child with aplastic anemia.

This clonotype was observed a few times. The chain links TRBV29-1 to TRBJ2-3; tentative D call: TRBD2 (5 bases). Trimming removed 1 base at V and 2 bases at J, with 10 bases between. This CDR3 is built from 14 residues. CDR1 and CDR2 (germline): SQVTM, ANQGSEA. The CDR3 DNA reads as TGCAGCGTTGAAGGGCGGGCCCACACAGATACGCAGTATTTT. Amino acid sequence: CSVEGRAHTDTQYF.

The chain has TRBV18 and TRBJ2-7; the D is unclear. CDR1 and CDR2 from the germline V gene are KGHSH and LQKENI. The CDR3 totals 12 residues. V was trimmed by 5 bases and J by 2 bases, leaving 7 bases between them. As DNA, the CDR3 is TGTGCCAGCTCAGACTCCACCTACGAGCAGTACTTC. Protein product: CASSDSTYEQYF.

This chain connects TRBV12-3 or TRBV12-4 to TRBJ2-1; D may be TRBD1 or TRBD2 (5 bases each). This CDR3 has 15 amino acids. V dropped 4 bases and J dropped 1 base, with 11 bases sitting between them. CDR3 residues: CASSYAGASYNEQFF. CDR3 nucleotides: TGTGCCAGCAGTTATGCCGGGGCGTCCTACAATGAGCAGTTCTTC.

The chain links TRBV19 to TRBJ1-2, with a tentative D call TRBD1 (6 bases). From germline, CDR1 is LNHDA and CDR2 SQIVND (reference sequence). Trimming took off 0 bases at V and 0 bases at J, with 14 bases between the two ends. The CDR3 is 17 residues long. CDR3 sequence: CASSIDFVRTANYGYTF. CDR3 sequence (DNA): TGTGCCAGTAGTATAGATTTCGTACGGACAGCTAACTATGGCTACACCTTC.